This T cell receptor (beta chain) is from a study of T cells in severe cutaneous drug reactions. Study context: Blister fluid/cells and PBMC came from acute- or recovery-stage patients.

CDR3 size: 15 residues. Germline V CDR1 and CDR2: SGHTA, FQGNSA. Sequenced patients had Stevens-Johnson syndrome or toxic epidermal necrolysis caused by carbamazepine. TCR subtype-specific primers in iRepertoire multiplex PCR prepared libraries for bulk and single-cell sequencing. TCRdb re-called the multiplex PCR reads and catalogs CDR3 proteins one per entry, DNA excluded. Its table records more than 5,500 distinct CDR3 sequences. Findings of the study overall: Blister cells averaged roughly 30% and PBMC about 5% TRBV12-4 in carbamazepine-induced Stevens-Johnson syndrome or toxic epidermal necrolysis patients. One public TCRbeta CDR3 appeared in all seven blister samples, averaging around 14%.

Worth noting for this clonotype: Its antigen remains unidentified.

The chain is built from TRBV7-2 and TRBJ2-7; the TCRdb call, TRBD1, lacks DNA for checking. The sequence derives from a human donor with toxic epidermal necrolysis, a severe cutaneous drug reaction. Sample: cells from a skin blister. CDR3 residues: CASSSVGQGPYEQYF.